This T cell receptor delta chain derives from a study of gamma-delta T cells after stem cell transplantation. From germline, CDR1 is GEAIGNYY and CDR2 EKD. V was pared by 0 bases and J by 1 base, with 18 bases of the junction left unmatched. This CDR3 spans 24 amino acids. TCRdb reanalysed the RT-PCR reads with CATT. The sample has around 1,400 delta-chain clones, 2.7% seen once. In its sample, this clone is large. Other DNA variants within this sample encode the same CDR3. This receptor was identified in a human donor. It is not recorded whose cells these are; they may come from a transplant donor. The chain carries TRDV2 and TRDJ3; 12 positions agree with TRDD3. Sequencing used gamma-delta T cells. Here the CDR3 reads CACDTGGLGDTAAPVSWDTRQMFF. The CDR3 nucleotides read TGTGCCTGTGACACCGGAGGACTGGGGGATACCGCGGCGCCCGTGTCCTGGGACACCCGACAGATGTTTTTC.